This TCR beta chain was captured by sequencing in a study of control samples from healthy donors and cancer patients. Trimming at V came to 5 bases and at J to 9 bases, leaving 11 bases not matched to a gene. The CDR3 covers 15 residues. Only in-frame clones appear in the TCRdb table, and some are missing; sequencing was by immunoSEQ multiplex PCR. The repertoire consists of 130,000 or so clones, with about 90% occurring once and the leading ten covering 5.5% to 7.5%. The chain combines TRBV6-7 with TRBJ2-1; 9 positions match TRBD1. TRBV6-7 has ORF status, its function being uncertain. Material: blood. The TCR originated in a man aged 18 to 29 in good health. As DNA, the CDR3 is TGTGCCAGCAGTCGAAGGACAGGGGAGGGGAGTGAGCAGTTCTTC. Its translation is CASSRRTGEGSEQFF.